This T cell receptor beta chain was sequenced during a study of T-cell memory formation after mild COVID-19 (dated by TCRdb to about 2021). Regarding the study in general: TCR sequence clusters from the two donors were largely donor specific. The cohort comprised two young, previously healthy adult volunteers, one female and one male. Longitudinal TCRalpha and TCRbeta repertoire sequencing tracked T-cell clones expanding and contracting after mild COVID-19 in a couple of donors. Broader findings and caveats from the paper: The study covered only a couple of mild cases, and larger cohorts including severe cases with pre-infection samples were considered necessary. Clones contracting from day 15 to 85 had balanced CD4/CD8 phenotypes, while a second wave expanding from day 15 to 37 was biased towards CD4+. Whether the second-wave clones peaking on day 37 were SARS-CoV-2 specific was not confirmed. Contracting CD4+ clones were found mainly in CM and EM memory subsets, while CD8+ clones were enriched in EMRA. The detection of some responding clones in pre-infection memory suggests that pre-existing cross-reactive memory T cells joined the SARS-CoV-2 response.

Details on this clonotype: Its antigen is unknown. At one end the junction does not follow the germline gene, possibly because of a read error.

The germline V gene supplies CDR1 SGHTA and CDR2 FQGTGA. The CDR3 sequence holds 18 residues, the cysteine and phenylalanine included. The sequence is cut down to CDR3 DNA, 54 bases in frame from base 1. Ficoll-Paque density gradient centrifugation was the method used to isolate PBMCs. The reads were generated on an Illumina NovaSeq 6000. TCRalpha and TCRbeta cDNA libraries were constructed by 5'RACE with constant-segment primers, with sample barcodes and unique molecular identifiers being introduced. Trizol reagent was used to extract RNA from every sample. The libraries were amplified in two PCR steps, and the second step added a second sample barcode and Illumina TruSeq adapters. Libraries were sequenced on an Illumina NovaSeq with 2 x 150 bp paired-end reads. In the authors' own workflow: The reads were demultiplexed and collapsed into UMI-guided consensus sequences using migec v1.2.7. Using mixcr v2.1.11, UMI consensuses were aligned to TRA and TRB V and J templates and then assembled into clonotypes. Expanded or contracted clonotypes were those called significant by both edgeR and NoisET, with noise models trained on biological replicates. edgeR calls used a false discovery rate-adjusted p below 0.01 and a log2 fold-change threshold of 1. As an exploratory analysis of dynamics, max-normalized trajectories of the 1000 most abundant clonotypes were examined by PCA with hierarchical clustering. Separately sequenced CD4+ and CD8+ repertoires were used to assign the CD4 or CD8 phenotype of responding clones. TCRdb reworked the public reads: Q25 trimming with fastp, MiXCR clone assembly, productive beta chains retained. Entries are consolidated by CDR3 protein sequence, retaining the most common genes and DNA. The V and J calls follow TCRdb's processing rather than the paper's. This sample gives more than 350,000 distinct CDR3 sequences in total; roughly 20% of them show up just once. Approximately 12% of the sample is in the top ten clones.

What was sequenced was PBMCs or a T cell subset sorted from them (not recorded which). This clonotype was sampled from an adult woman who had mild COVID-19 (a few samples of this study predate the infection). The sample titles of this study are shuffled in the database, so cell type and time point are left out; the donor was told from shared clones. The chain is made from TRBV7-3 and TRBJ2-1; 9 bases in the middle match TRBD2. At the DNA level, the sequence is TGTGCCAGCAGCTTCCAAGGGAGCGGGGGGTCTTCCTACACTGAGCAGTTCTTC. This is translated as CASSFQGSGGSSYTEQFF.